The entry that follows covers one T cell receptor beta chain sequence. What it recognizes is unknown. The V and J ends lost 1 base and 3 bases respectively, with 3 bases between them. Looked up from germline, CDR1 is MGHDK and CDR2 is SYGVNS. The CDR3 consists of 12 residues. This sample stems from a study of graft-versus-host responses after intestinal transplantation. TCRdb keeps only in-frame clones here, not all; method: immunoSEQ multiplex PCR. The sample records around 90,000 clones, just under 95% being singletons. This TCR came from a human donor who received an intestinal transplant. The source was unstimulated CD8+ T cells sorted from spleen or lymph node cells, collected before intestinal transplant. The chain is built from TRBV25-1 and TRBJ1-1; D is unclear. This CDR3 reads CASSESDTEAFF. In DNA form, the CDR3 reads TGTGCCAGCAGTGAATCAGACACTGAAGCTTTCTTT.